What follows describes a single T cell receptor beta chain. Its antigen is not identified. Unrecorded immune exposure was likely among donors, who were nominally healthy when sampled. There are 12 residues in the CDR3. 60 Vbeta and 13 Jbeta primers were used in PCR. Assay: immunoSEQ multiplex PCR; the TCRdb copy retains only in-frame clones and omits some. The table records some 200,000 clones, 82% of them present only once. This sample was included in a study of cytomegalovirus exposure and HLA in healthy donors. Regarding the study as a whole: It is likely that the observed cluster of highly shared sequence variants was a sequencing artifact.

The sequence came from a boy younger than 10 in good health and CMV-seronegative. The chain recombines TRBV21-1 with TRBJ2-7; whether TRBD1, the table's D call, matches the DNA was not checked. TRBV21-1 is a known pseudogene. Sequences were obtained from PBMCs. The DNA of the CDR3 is TGTGCCAGCAGCACCTGGGGCAGCGAGCAGTACTTC. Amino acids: CASSTWGSEQYF.